The 26 T cell receptor beta chains below all came from one sample that was sequenced in a study of blood T cell repertoires in COVID-19. Here immunoSEQ multiplex PCR was the method, and the copy in TCRdb shows in-frame clones only, minus some. This table has about 20,000 clones, roughly 81% appearing once. The specimen was peripheral blood. The receptors originated from a human donor with active COVID-19. The donor label of this sample is uncertain.

The rearrangement joins TRBV9 to TRBJ2-2; D is unclear. Germline V gene sequence: CDR1 SGDLS, CDR2 YYNGEE. The CDR3 consists of 16 residues. V gave up 0 bases and J gave up 2 bases, with 11 bases separating them. CDR3 coding DNA: TGTGCCAGCAGCGTAGGGGCCCACCTTAACACCGGGGAGCTGTTTTTT. Translation gives CASSVGAHLNTGELFF.

The chain uses TRBV6-5 and TRBJ2-7; 7 bases match TRBD1. The trim removed 2 bases at V and 1 base at J, leaving 5 bases unmatched. This CDR3 comprises 15 residues. Germline CDR1 is MNHEY and CDR2 is SVGAGI. In nucleotides, the CDR3 is TGTGCCAGCAGTTACCTACCGGGACAGTCCTACGAGCAGTACTTC. This codes for CASSYLPGQSYEQYF.

The V call is TRBV5-4, the J call TRBJ2-2, with 7 bases aligning to TRBD1. CDR1 is SGHNT and CDR2 is YYREEE in the germline V gene (reference sequence). J gave up 1 base and V 7 bases, and 7 bases lay outside the gene matches. CDR3 length: 15 residues. The chain's CDR3 is CASGPGTENTGELFF. For the CDR3, the DNA is TGTGCCAGCGGTCCTGGGACAGAGAACACCGGGGAGCTGTTTTTT.

This rearrangement joins TRBV2 to TRBJ1-4, with TRBD1 identical over 8 bases. Looked up from germline, CDR1 is SNHLY and CDR2 is FYNNEI. Losses at the gene ends were 6 bases for V and 5 bases for J; bases not matched to a gene: 8. This CDR3 is built from 15 residues. CDR3 amino acids: CASRGQGASNEKLFF. DNA of the CDR3: TGTGCCAGCAGAGGACAGGGAGCCTCGAATGAAAAACTGTTTTTT.

For the CDR3, the DNA is TGTGCCAGCAGCCCCGGACAGGGAGCAGAGACCCAGTACTTC. This sequence encodes CASSPGQGAETQYF. This chain links TRBV9 with TRBJ2-5; 8 nucleotides match TRBD1. The ends lost 4 bases at V and 4 bases at J; junction bases unmatched: 6. Germline V gives CDR1 SGDLS, CDR2 YYNGEE. CDR3 length: 14 residues. Together with reference TRBV9 and TRBJ2-5, the CDR3 gives the full variable domain: DSGVTQTPKHLITATGQRVTLRCSPRSGDLSVYWYQQSLDQGLQFLIQYYNGEERAKGNILERFSAQQFPDLHSELNLSSLELGDSALYFCASSPGQGAETQYFGPGTRLLVL.

The CDR3 region is CAISEKGETGELFF. CDR3 coding DNA: TGTGCCATCAGTGAAAAGGGGGAGACCGGGGAGCTGTTTTTT. The genes are TRBV10-3 and TRBJ2-2; a weak D match, TRBD1 (6 bases). CDR3 length: 14 residues. V lost 3 bases to trimming and J lost 5 bases, with 10 bases between them. Germline V gene sequence: CDR1 ENHRY, CDR2 SYGVKD.

The J gene is TRBJ2-4, the V gene TRBV11-3, with TRBD2 matching over 10 bases. The germline V gene encodes CDR1 SGHNT and CDR2 YENEEA. CDR3 length: 18 amino acids. The J segment lost 0 bases and the V segment lost 3 bases, leaving 8 bases of the junction unmatched. For the CDR3, the DNA is TGTGCCAGCAGCTTTCTTGGGACTAGCGATATAGCCAAAAACATTCAGTACTTC. It specifies CASSFLGTSDIAKNIQYF. The full variable domain, in which reference TRBV11-3 and TRBJ2-4 provide the parts outside the CDR3, is EAGVVQSPRYKIIEKKQPVAFWCNPISGHNTLYWYLQNLGQGPELLIRYENEEAVDDSQLPKDRFSAERLKGVDSTLKIQPAELGDSAVYLCASSFLGTSDIAKNIQYFGAGTRLSVL.

This rearrangement joins TRBV6-5 to TRBJ2-7, with D possibly matching TRBD1 (5 bases). Germline CDR1 and CDR2: MNHEY and SVGAGI. V gave up 0 bases and J gave up 1 base, with 13 bases separating them. The CDR3 covers 16 residues. This chain's CDR3 is CASSYSGAVSSYEQYF. The CDR3 region has the DNA TGTGCCAGCAGTTACTCTGGGGCGGTGTCGTCCTACGAGCAGTACTTC.

The rearrangement links TRBV4-1 to TRBJ1-5; tentatively, D is TRBD1 (5 bases). The CDR3 consists of 16 residues. Germline V gene lookup returns CDR1 MGHRA and CDR2 YSYEKL. The V and J ends lost 0 bases and 2 bases respectively, with 11 bases between them. The CDR3 sequence is CASSQDGGFGNQPQHF. Here the CDR3 DNA reads TGCGCCAGCAGCCAAGATGGGGGGTTCGGCAATCAGCCCCAGCATTTT.

DNA for the CDR3: TGCGCCAGCAGCTTGGGACAGGGGAGCACAGATACGCAGTATTTT. Protein sequence: CASSLGQGSTDTQYF. The rearrangement uses TRBV5-1 and TRBJ2-3; TRBD1 matches 8 bases. V was clipped by 0 bases and J by 0 bases; unmatched bases: 0. The CDR3 loop spans 15 amino acids. Germline-derived CDR1 and CDR2 are SGHRS and YFSETQ.

The rearrangement links TRBV18 to TRBJ2-1; perhaps TRBD2 as D (6 bases). Trimming removed 2 bases from V and 5 bases from J, with 13 bases in between. CDR1 and CDR2 from the germline V gene are KGHSH and LQKENI. This CDR3 spans 15 amino acids. CDR3 DNA: TGTGCCAGCTCACCATCGAGGGGAGGTGACAATGAGCAGTTCTTC. Translating it yields CASSPSRGGDNEQFF.

This rearrangement joins TRBV27 to TRBJ2-3, with D perhaps TRBD2 (5 bases). The germline CDR1 and CDR2 sequences are MNHEY and SMNVEV (reference sequence). The CDR3 spans 14 residues. Trimming cost V 4 bases and J 5 bases, with 13 bases left between them. In DNA form, the CDR3 reads TGTGCCAGCAGTTCGCATCTAGCTGGAGATACGCAGTATTTT. Translating it yields CASSSHLAGDTQYF.

The gene calls are TRBV18 and TRBJ1-3; 7 nucleotides match TRBD1. V trimming: 0 bases; J trimming: 1 base; junction bases outside the gene matches: 0. CDR3 length: 15 residues. Germline V lookup: CDR1 KGHSH, CDR2 LQKENI. CDR3 amino acids: CASSPPTGSGNTIYF. CDR3 nucleotides: TGTGCCAGCTCACCACCGACAGGGTCTGGAAACACCATATATTTT. Combining the CDR3 with reference TRBV18 and TRBJ1-3 gives the whole variable domain NAGVMQNPRHLVRRRGQEARLRCSPMKGHSHVYWYRQLPEEGLKFMVYLQKENIIDESGMPKERFSAEFPKEGPSILRIQQVVRGDSAAYFCASSPPTGSGNTIYFGEGSWLTVV.

This clone was counted once. The chain carries TRBV4-2 and TRBJ1-3; unclear D gene. Germline assignment: CDR1 LGHNA and CDR2 YNFKEQ. The CDR3 contains 16 residues. V shed 0 bases and J shed 3 bases, with 12 bases lying between them. CDR3 bases: TGTGCCAGCAGCCAAGATAAGACGGCGGGTGGAAACACCATATATTTT. Amino acid sequence: CASSQDKTAGGNTIYF.

The chain employs TRBV29-1 and TRBJ2-5, with 14 positions matching TRBD2. The length of the CDR3 is 16 residues. After removal of 6 bases from V and 5 bases from J, the junction contained 11 bases not matched to a gene. CDR1 SQVTM and CDR2 ANQGSEA come from the germline V gene. CDR3 protein: CSVGTSGGTGWETQYF. The CDR3 DNA is TGCAGCGTCGGGACTAGCGGGGGAACGGGTTGGGAGACCCAGTACTTC.

The genes are TRBV19 and TRBJ2-3, with a possible D match to TRBD1 (6 bases). The CDR3 totals 16 residues. CDR1 and CDR2 (germline): LNHDA, SQIVND (reference sequence). V lost 7 bases and J lost 2, with 19 bases in between. The CDR3 bases are TGTGCCAGTATTGCCACCGGTCAGGGGTCCACAGATACGCAGTATTTT. Its protein product is CASIATGQGSTDTQYF. The full variable domain, rest sourced from reference TRBV19 and TRBJ2-3, is DGGITQSPKYLFRKEGQNVTLSCEQNLNHDAMYWYRQDPGQGLRLIYYSQIVNDFQKGDIAEGYSVSREKKESFPLTVTSAQKNPTAFYLCASIATGQGSTDTQYFGPGTRLTVL.

V and J are TRBV19 and TRBJ2-1, with 10 bases identical to TRBD2. The CDR3 spans 15 residues. V shed 8 bases, J shed 2 bases, and the junction held 6 bases outside the gene matches. Germline values: CDR1 LNHDA, CDR2 SQIVND (reference sequence). CDR3 bases: TGTGCCAGTGAAACTAGCGGGGTCGCCTACAATGAGCAGTTCTTC. This translates into CASETSGVAYNEQFF.

This sequence joins TRBV18 and TRBJ1-3; 7 bases align to TRBD1. Germline CDR1 reads KGHSH; CDR2 reads LQKENI. The CDR3 loop spans 15 amino acids. J lost 1 base, V lost 6 bases, and 6 bases had no gene match. This chain's CDR3 is CASSPRGQSGNTIYF. The DNA for the CDR3 is TGTGCCAGCTCGCCCCGGGGACAGTCTGGAAACACCATATATTTT.

The chain employs TRBV9 and TRBJ2-7; possibly TRBD2 for D (7 bases). The germline CDR1 and CDR2 sequences are SGDLS and YYNGEE. The CDR3 has 15 residues. Trimming pared 8 bases from V and 3 bases from J, leaving 21 bases between. The CDR3 spells CARPEGGGYIYEQYF. The CDR3 bases are TGTGCCAGACCCGAGGGGGGGGGCTACATCTACGAGCAGTACTTC.

This chain joins TRBV9 and TRBJ1-2, with D possibly matching TRBD1 (6 bases). CDR1 and CDR2 from the germline V gene are SGDLS and YYNGEE. The CDR3 is made up of 16 amino acids. V was trimmed by 0 bases and J by 8 bases, leaving 20 bases between them. This CDR3 reads CASSVEMRTDVEGYTF. For the CDR3, the DNA is TGTGCCAGCAGCGTAGAAATGAGGACAGACGTCGAGGGCTACACCTTC.

The genes are TRBV7-3 and TRBJ2-7; the D gene is possibly TRBD1 (6 bases). Germline CDR1 reads SGHTA; CDR2 reads FQGTGA. Between the trimmed V and J ends, which lost 5 bases and 0 bases, there was a span of 14 bases. The CDR3 spans 15 residues. The CDR3, as DNA: TGTGCCAGCAGCCAAGGGACACGTTACTCCTACGAGCAGTACTTC. It encodes CASSQGTRYSYEQYF. Combining the CDR3 with reference TRBV7-3 and TRBJ2-7 gives the whole variable domain GAGVSQTPSNKVTEKGKYVELRCDPISGHTALYWYRQSLGQGPEFLIYFQGTGAADDSGLPNDRFFAVRPEGSVSTLKIQRTERGDSAVYLCASSQGTRYSYEQYFGPGTRLTVT.

The J gene is TRBJ2-5, the V gene TRBV10-3, with 7 bases matching TRBD1. After removal of 4 bases from V and 3 bases from J, the junction contained 14 bases not matched to a gene. This CDR3 has 17 residues. Germline CDR1 and CDR2: ENHRY and SYGVKD. The DNA for the CDR3 is TGTGCCATCAGTGCAAGAAAAGGGAAGGGGGCTGAAGAGACCCAGTACTTC. Residues: CAISARKGKGAEETQYF.

This chain links TRBV5-1 with TRBJ1-4, with 9 bases lining up with TRBD1. V trimming: 4 bases; J trimming: 9 bases; junction bases outside the gene matches: 22. The CDR3 length is 19 residues. Germline assignment: CDR1 SGHRS and CDR2 YFSETQ. The CDR3 DNA follows: TGCGCCAGCAGCCCCGGACAGGGGACGATTCGAACACTAAGGCAAAAACTGTTTTTT. The encoded protein is CASSPGQGTIRTLRQKLFF. The whole variable domain, remainder taken from reference TRBV5-1 and TRBJ1-4, is KAGVTQTPRYLIKTRGQQVTLSCSPISGHRSVSWYQQTPGQGLQFLFEYFSETQRNKGNFPGRFSGRQFSNSRSEMNVSTLELGDSALYLCASSPGQGTIRTLRQKLFFGSGTQLSVL.

The chain is built from TRBV4-2 and TRBJ2-3; 15 bases agree with TRBD2. Looked up from germline, CDR1 is LGHNA and CDR2 is YNFKEQ. The length of the CDR3 is 16 residues. J lost 6 bases, V lost 4 bases, and 5 bases had no gene match. This chain's CDR3 is CASSLGTSGGTDTQYF. DNA of the CDR3: TGTGCCAGCAGCCTGGGGACTAGCGGGGGGACGGATACGCAGTATTTT.

This chain links TRBV3-1 (or the pseudogene TRBV3-2) with TRBJ2-1; 9 positions agree with TRBD2. The germline gives CDR1 LGHDT, CDR2 YNNKEL (reference sequence). The J segment lost 5 bases and the V segment lost 4 bases, leaving 6 bases of the junction unmatched. The CDR3 consists of 15 residues. The CDR3 loop is CASSPSGLANNEQFF. The CDR3 nucleotides read TGTGCCAGCAGCCCCTCGGGACTAGCCAACAATGAGCAGTTCTTC.

This clone occurred once. The chain has TRBV3-1 (or the pseudogene TRBV3-2) and TRBJ2-7; TRBD2 might be the D (5 bases). The CDR3 totals 13 residues. CDR1 and CDR2 (germline): LGHDT, YNNKEL (reference sequence). The V end lost 4 bases, the J end lost 4 bases, and 11 bases lay between the germline ends. The CDR3 nucleotides read TGTGCCAGCAGCCTCCCCCGGGGTTACGAGCAGTACTTC. This gives the protein CASSLPRGYEQYF.